The rows below give T cell receptor beta chains drawn from one sample of a study of T cell repertoires in cytomegalovirus infection. One entry per CDR3 protein, called by TCRdb with MiXCR from the reads. The sample contains 160,000 or so distinct CDR3 sequences, roughly a quarter of which appear only once. The sequenced material came from PBMCs. The receptors shown here come from a human donor in good health (CMV status not recorded). Some clones in this sample may be carry-over from other donors' samples. Each CDR3 is given with its conserved first and last residue. D genes are given only for firm matches. Not all rows give a size; the values are once, few, many and, for expanded clones, a class.

CDR3 protein,CDR3 DNA,V gene,D gene,J gene,clone size
CASSPGLAGDTGELFF,TGTGCCAGCTCACCGGGACTAGCGGGGGACACCGGGGAGCTGTTTTTT,TRBV18,TRBD2,TRBJ2-2,-
CASRVGPTNQPQHF,TGTGCCAGCAGAGTGGGACCGACGAATCAGCCCCAGCATTTT,TRBV6-5,-,TRBJ1-5,few
CASSLLEGANVLTF,TGTGCCAGCAGCCTTTTAGAGGGGGCCAACGTCCTGACTTTC,TRBV6-1,-,TRBJ2-6,few
CASNARGGSYNEQFF,TGTGCCAGCAACGCCCGGGGGGGCTCTTACAATGAGCAGTTCTTC,TRBV12-3/TRBV12-4,TRBD2,TRBJ2-1,many
CASSERTANQPQHF,TGTGCCAGCAGCGAAAGGACAGCGAATCAGCCCCAGCATTTT,TRBV12-3/TRBV12-4,-,TRBJ1-5,-
CASSVGTPGRNSPLHF,TGTGCCAGCAGTGTCGGGACTCCCGGGCGTAATTCACCCCTCCACTTT,TRBV27,-,TRBJ1-6,few
CASSFGTDTQYF,TGTGCCAGCAGCTTCGGGACAGATACGCAGTATTTT,TRBV7-3,-,TRBJ2-3,many
CSARRQGMRYTF,TGCAGTGCTAGACGTCAGGGGATGCGCTACACCTTC,TRBV20-1,-,TRBJ1-2,-
CASTPGLAGSREQFF,TGTGCCAGTACCCCCGGACTAGCGGGATCGCGTGAGCAGTTCTTC,TRBV19,TRBD2,TRBJ2-1,-
CASGRGLEVNEQFF,TGTGCTAGTGGTAGGGGACTAGAGGTCAATGAGCAGTTCTTC,TRBV12-5,TRBD2,TRBJ2-1,-
CASSQGDNQETQYF,TGCGCCAGCAGCCAAGGAGACAACCAAGAGACCCAGTACTTC,TRBV4-3,-,TRBJ2-5,-
CASSFGSQRYNEQFF,TGCGCCAGCAGCTTCGGCTCCCAAAGATACAATGAGCAGTTCTTC,TRBV5-1,-,TRBJ2-1,many
CASSLDSGQGDEKLFF,TGTGCCAGCAGCTTAGATTCTGGGCAGGGGGACGAAAAACTGTTTTTT,TRBV7-9,TRBD1,TRBJ1-4,few
CASSLDLANEQFF,TGCGCCAGCAGCTTAGACCTAGCGAATGAGCAGTTCTTC,TRBV5-1,-,TRBJ2-1,few
CASSWKPDGYGYTF,TGTGCCAGCAGTTGGAAACCGGACGGCTATGGCTACACCTTC,TRBV12-3/TRBV12-4,-,TRBJ1-2,many
CASSLRTDQPQHF,TGTGCCAGCAGTTTAAGAACAGATCAGCCCCAGCATTTT,TRBV27,-,TRBJ1-5,-
CASSLSLLADPDTQYF,TGTGCCAGCAGTTTATCCCTGCTAGCGGACCCCGATACGCAGTATTTT,TRBV28,TRBD2,TRBJ2-3,-
CASSLEEGSGRYGYTF,TGTGCCAGCAGCTTAGAGGAGGGGTCGGGACGATATGGCTACACCTTC,TRBV7-2,-,TRBJ1-2,many
CASSIGGPGSSSEQFF,TGTGCCAGTAGTATAGGTGGACCCGGTTCTTCCAGTGAGCAGTTCTTC,TRBV19,-,TRBJ2-1,-
CASSLGGGVNTGELFF,TGTGCCAGCAGCTTAGGAGGGGGAGTCAACACCGGGGAGCTGTTTTTT,TRBV11-3,-,TRBJ2-2,few
CASSLSTWDRVTGELFF,TGTGCCAGCAGCTTGAGTACGTGGGATCGAGTCACCGGGGAGCTGTTTTTT,TRBV5-5,-,TRBJ2-2,-
CASGGDYGYTF,TGTGCCTCCGGGGGGGACTATGGCTACACCTTC,TRBV7-9,-,TRBJ1-2,-
CAWSPGGAYEQFF,TGTGCCTGGAGCCCCGGGGGGGCGTACGAGCAGTTCTTC,TRBV30,TRBD2,TRBJ2-1,-
CASSFLNFQETQYF,TGTGCCAGCAGCTTTCTGAACTTCCAAGAGACCCAGTACTTC,TRBV7-2,-,TRBJ2-5,many